This entry describes one T cell receptor beta chain. Trimming removed 8 bases from V and 1 base from J; junction bases left unmatched: 19. This CDR3 spans 19 amino acids. Per germline, CDR1 SQVTM and CDR2 ANQGSEA. The repertoire was sequenced with immunoSEQ multiplex PCR; TCRdb's copy has only in-frame clones and lacks some. Of 220,000 or so clones in the sample, 80% to 95% were seen once. The sample is drawn from a study of blood T cell repertoires in COVID-19. Study-level background: In each case, the material was cDNA or gDNA derived from T cells, B-cell-depleted T cells, or PBMCs.

This TCR was sampled from a man aged 60-69 years with COVID-19, enrolled during active disease. The genes are TRBV29-1 and TRBJ2-2; TRBD2 agrees at 10 bases. What was sequenced was peripheral blood. CDR3: CSPPVAGGCPILNTGELFF. The CDR3 DNA reads as TGCAGCCCCCCTGTAGCGGGAGGTTGCCCGATCCTGAACACCGGGGAGCTGTTTTTT.